This TCR beta chain was found in a study of graft-versus-host responses after intestinal transplantation. This CDR3 has 15 residues. CDR1 is SGHVT and CDR2 is SQSDAQ in the germline V gene. Trimming pared 1 base from V and 10 bases from J, leaving 16 bases between. To note about this clone: Its specificity is not known.

The table came from immunoSEQ multiplex PCR; TCRdb's copy has only in-frame clones and leaves some out. The top ten clones hold approximately 1.2% of a sample with 85,000 to 110,000 clones, approximately 94% of them seen once. The chain combines TRBV7-4 with TRBJ1-4; a weak D match, TRBD1 (6 bases). The receptor was isolated from a human donor who received an intestinal transplant. Here the sequenced sample was unstimulated CD8+ T cells sorted from spleen or lymph node cells, taken before intestinal transplant. The CDR3 here is CASSLEDSPGGKLFF. CDR3 nucleotides: TGTGCCAGCAGCTTAGAGGACAGCCCTGGGGGAAAACTGTTTTTT. Combining the CDR3 with reference TRBV7-4 and TRBJ1-4 gives the whole variable domain GAGVSQSPRYKVAKRGRDVALRCDSISGHVTLYWYRQTLGQGSEVLTYSQSDAQRDKSGRPSGRFSAERPERSVSTLKIQRTEQGDSAVYLCASSLEDSPGGKLFFGSGTQLSVL.